The 5 T cell receptor beta chains below come from one sample, sequenced in a study of OX40 agonist ivuxolimab in advanced cancers. Measured with immunoSEQ multiplex PCR; TCRdb has only the in-frame clones, and not every one. The sample has over 50,000 clones, around nine tenths seen once; the top ten hold about 1.6%. The input for sequencing was CD4+ or CD8+ T cells sorted from blood, taken in a trial of the OX40 agonist ivuxolimab. These receptors originate from an adult with an advanced solid tumor such as melanoma, head and neck, liver or kidney cancer.

The chain combines TRBV5-4 with TRBJ2-1, with a weak D call TRBD2 (5 bases). There are 16 residues in the CDR3. Trimming left V 3 bases short and J 0 bases short, with 13 bases between. Per the germline V gene, CDR1 is SGHNT and CDR2 is YYREEE (reference sequence). CDR3 sequence: CASSSGYALSYNEQFF. DNA for the CDR3: TGTGCCAGCAGCTCGGGGTATGCACTCTCCTACAATGAGCAGTTCTTC.

The chain is built from TRBV19 and TRBJ2-5, with D unclear. Germline assignment: CDR1 LNHDA and CDR2 SQIVND (reference sequence). The CDR3 extends over 13 amino acids. V lost 7 bases to trimming and J lost 4 bases, with 13 bases between them. Here the CDR3 reads CASMEIGRETQYF. The CDR3 DNA reads as TGTGCCAGTATGGAGATCGGGCGAGAGACCCAGTACTTC.

V gene TRBV15 combines with J gene TRBJ2-7, with 8 bases fitting TRBD1. V shed 1 base, J shed 2 bases, and the junction held 4 bases outside the gene matches. Germline assignment: CDR1 LNHNV and CDR2 YYDKDF (reference sequence). There are 15 residues in the CDR3. The CDR3 region has the DNA TGTGCCACCAGCAGAGGGCAGGGGGCTACCTACGAGCAGTACTTC. Its protein is CATSRGQGATYEQYF. The full variable domain, completed using reference TRBV15 and TRBJ2-7, is DAMVIQNPRYQVTQFGKPVTLSCSQTLNHNVMYWYQQKSSQAPKLLFHYYDKDFNNEADTPDNFQSRRPNTSFCFLDIRSPGLGDTAMYLCATSRGQGATYEQYFGPGTRLTVT.

This rearrangement joins TRBV5-1 to TRBJ1-5; D gene ambiguous. The CDR3 contains 15 residues. V was shortened by 1 base and J by 4 bases, with 12 bases between the two germline ends. CDR1 and CDR2 (germline): SGHRS, YFSETQ. The CDR3: CASSLFAGINQPQHF. CDR3 bases: TGCGCCAGCAGCTTGTTTGCGGGAATTAATCAGCCCCAGCATTTT. Complete variable domain (other parts from reference TRBV5-1 and TRBJ1-5): KAGVTQTPRYLIKTRGQQVTLSCSPISGHRSVSWYQQTPGQGLQFLFEYFSETQRNKGNFPGRFSGRQFSNSRSEMNVSTLELGDSALYLCASSLFAGINQPQHFGDGTRLSIL.

The chain uses TRBV10-1 and TRBJ2-3; 10 bases fit TRBD2. CDR1 WNHNN and CDR2 SYGVQD come from the germline V gene (reference sequence). J gave up 4 bases and V 5 bases, and 6 bases lay outside the gene matches. The CDR3 has 15 amino acids. CDR3 sequence (DNA): TGCGCCAGCAGTTCAGCGGGGGGGCCGGCAGATACGCAGTATTTT. This codes for CASSSAGGPADTQYF.